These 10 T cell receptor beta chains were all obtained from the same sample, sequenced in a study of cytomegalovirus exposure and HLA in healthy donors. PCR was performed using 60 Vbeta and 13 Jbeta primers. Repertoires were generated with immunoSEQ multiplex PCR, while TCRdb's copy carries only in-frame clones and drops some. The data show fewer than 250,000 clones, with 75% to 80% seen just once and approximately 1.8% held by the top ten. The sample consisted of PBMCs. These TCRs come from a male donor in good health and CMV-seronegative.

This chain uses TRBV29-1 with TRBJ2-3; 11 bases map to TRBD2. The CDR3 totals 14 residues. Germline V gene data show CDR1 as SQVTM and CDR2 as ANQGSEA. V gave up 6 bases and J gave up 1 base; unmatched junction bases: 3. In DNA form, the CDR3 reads TGCAGCGTGGGGACTAGCGGCCGCACAGATACGCAGTATTTT. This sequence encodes CSVGTSGRTDTQYF.

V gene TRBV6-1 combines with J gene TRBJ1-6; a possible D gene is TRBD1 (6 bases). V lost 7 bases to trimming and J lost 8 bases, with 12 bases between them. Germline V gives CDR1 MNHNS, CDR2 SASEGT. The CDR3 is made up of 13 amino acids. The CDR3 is CASNTGFDSPLHF. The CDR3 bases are TGTGCCAGCAATACAGGGTTTGATTCACCCCTCCACTTT.

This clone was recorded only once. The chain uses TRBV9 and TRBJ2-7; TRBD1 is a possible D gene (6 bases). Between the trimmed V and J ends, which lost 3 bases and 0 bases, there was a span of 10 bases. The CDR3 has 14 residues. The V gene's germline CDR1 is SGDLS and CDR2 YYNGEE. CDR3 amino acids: CASSAGQFSYEQYF. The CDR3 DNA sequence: TGTGCCAGCAGCGCCGGACAGTTCTCCTACGAGCAGTACTTC.

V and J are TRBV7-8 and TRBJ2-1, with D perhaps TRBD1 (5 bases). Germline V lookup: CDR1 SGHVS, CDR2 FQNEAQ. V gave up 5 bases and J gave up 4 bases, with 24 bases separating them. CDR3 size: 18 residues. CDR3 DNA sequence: TGTGCCAGCAGCACACAGGCGACAAGGATAGAATTATACAATGAGCAGTTCTTC. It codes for CASSTQATRIELYNEQFF.

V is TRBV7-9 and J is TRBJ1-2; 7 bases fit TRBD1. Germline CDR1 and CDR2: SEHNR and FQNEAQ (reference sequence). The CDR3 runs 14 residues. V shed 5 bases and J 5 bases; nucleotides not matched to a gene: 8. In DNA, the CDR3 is TGTGCCAGCAGCCCCAGAGGGACAGTGTATGGCTACACCTTC. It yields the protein CASSPRGTVYGYTF.

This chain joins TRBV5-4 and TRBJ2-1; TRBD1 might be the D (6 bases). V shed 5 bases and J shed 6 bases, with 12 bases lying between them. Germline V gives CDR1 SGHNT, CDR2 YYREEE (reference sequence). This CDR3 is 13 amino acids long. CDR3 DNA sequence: TGTGCCAGCAGTCCGCCGGACAGCAATGAGCAGTTCTTC. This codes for CASSPPDSNEQFF.

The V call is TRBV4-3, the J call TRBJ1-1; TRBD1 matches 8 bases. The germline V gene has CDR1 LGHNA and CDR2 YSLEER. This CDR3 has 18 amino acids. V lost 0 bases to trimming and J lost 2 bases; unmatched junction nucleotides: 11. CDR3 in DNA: TGCGCCAGCAGCCAAGAGCGGACAGGGAGTATGAGAAACACTGAAGCTTTCTTT. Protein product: CASSQERTGSMRNTEAFF.

As DNA, the CDR3 is TGTGCCAGCAGAACCTTAGCGGGGGTATCAGATACGCAGTATTTT. Its protein product is CASRTLAGVSDTQYF. The rearrangement links TRBV6-5 to TRBJ2-3, with 9 bases matching TRBD2. V trimming: 6 bases; J trimming: 4 bases; junction bases outside the gene matches: 8. The CDR3 extends over 15 amino acids. The germline CDR1 and CDR2 sequences are MNHEY and SVGAGI.

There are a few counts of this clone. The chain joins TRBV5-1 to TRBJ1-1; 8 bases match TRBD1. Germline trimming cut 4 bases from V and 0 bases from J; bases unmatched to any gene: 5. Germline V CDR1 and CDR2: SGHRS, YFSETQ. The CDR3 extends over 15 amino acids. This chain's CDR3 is CASSTTGAMNTEAFF. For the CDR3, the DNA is TGCGCCAGCAGCACGACAGGGGCCATGAACACTGAAGCTTTCTTT.

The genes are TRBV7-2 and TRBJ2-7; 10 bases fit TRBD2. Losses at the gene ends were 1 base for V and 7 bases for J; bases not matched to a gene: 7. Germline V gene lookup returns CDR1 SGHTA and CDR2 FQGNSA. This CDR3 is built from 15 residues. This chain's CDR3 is CASSLDLAGAGEQYF. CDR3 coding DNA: TGTGCCAGCAGCTTAGATCTAGCGGGAGCGGGGGAGCAGTACTTC.